The present T cell receptor (beta chain) was sequenced within a study of T cells in Graves' hyperthyroidism and ophthalmopathy. This clonotype occurred many times. CDR1 and CDR2 from the germline V gene are MDHEN and SYDVKM. The CDR3 totals 16 residues. V lost 4 bases, J lost 5 bases, and 10 bases stayed unmatched. A NOSPECS grade of at least 4, a Clinical Activity Score of at least 3 and duration under 3 months were recorded in ophthalmopathy patients. RNA transcripts served as the template for amplifying TCR beta CDR3 regions. With the HTBI primer set, the TCR CDR3 went through a first round of RT-PCR. TCRdb itself ran the multiplex PCR reads through MiXCR, one entry per CDR3 protein. This sample yields about 300,000 distinct CDR3 sequences, of which roughly a fifth are seen a single time; approximately 35% belongs to the top ten.

The sequencing input was blood. This TCR derives from a man aged 45-65 years with Graves' ophthalmopathy. The gene calls are TRBV28 and TRBJ2-1; 8 bases are shared with TRBD2. The chain's CDR3 is CASSSAGTSMHNEQFF. The CDR3 nucleotides are TGTGCCAGCAGTTCCGCCGGGACTAGTATGCACAATGAGCAGTTCTTC.